This T cell receptor (beta chain) was recorded in a study of T cells after yellow fever vaccination. Study-level information: Low-cell-number fractions were prepared with SMART-Seq v4 Ultra Low Input.

A few counts support this clonotype. As yet, its antigen is unknown. Study results and caveats: Primary-vaccination clones mostly resurfaced post-booster (nearly 97% CD4, roughly 90% CD8). Sorted repertoires could include abundant contaminating clonotypes from bulk cells. A faster peak, day 5 versus 15, was reached by the weaker secondary response.

Trimming left V 6 bases short and J 0 bases short, with 13 bases between. The germline CDR1 and CDR2 sequences are WNHNN and SYGVQD (reference sequence). The CDR3 consists of 15 residues. TCRdb independently ran MiXCR on the 5' RACE reads; one entry per CDR3 protein. The sample includes over 150,000 distinct CDR3 sequences, roughly 6.4% of them seen just once. The chain is built from TRBV10-1 and TRBJ2-3; tentative D call: TRBD2 (6 bases). The sequences come from CD4+ T cells sorted from PBMCs, collected on the day of the first yellow fever vaccination. This TCR derives from a man between 18 and 35 years old who received the YFV17D yellow fever vaccine. The CDR3: CASSKDYSSTDTQYF. Here the CDR3 DNA reads TGCGCCAGCAGCAAGGACTACTCCAGCACAGATACGCAGTATTTT.